This T cell receptor beta chain was sequenced for a study of shared clonotypes between healthy human individuals. Study conclusions and caveats: Incompleteness in sorted-subset sequencing, despite large depth, was shown by rarefaction. Generation probabilities of non-shared clonotypes were lower (relative to those shared by all four donors).

V lost 4 bases, J lost 3 bases, and 5 bases stayed unmatched. The CDR3 loop spans 15 amino acids. Per the germline V gene, CDR1 is SGHAT and CDR2 is FQNNGV. Measured with immunoSEQ multiplex PCR; TCRdb has only the in-frame clones, and not every one. The table includes about a million clones, approximately 70% detected once. This clone turned up a few times. The antigen remains unidentified. Sequenced input: memory CD4+ T cells sorted from blood. As for subset: CD45RA-negative fraction. The source of this sequence is a man between 18 and 29 years old in good health. The rearrangement uses TRBV11-2 and TRBJ2-3, with 9 bases matching TRBD2. The DNA for the CDR3 is TGTGCCAGCAGCTATGGCGGGGGGGCGACAGATACGCAGTATTTT. It is translated as CASSYGGGATDTQYF.